The rows below give T cell receptor beta chains drawn from one sample of a study of T cell changes during pregnancy in multiple sclerosis. The table came from immunoSEQ multiplex PCR; TCRdb's copy has only in-frame clones and leaves some out. This table has 40,000 to 45,000 clones, nearly 90% appearing once. This specimen consisted of CD4+ T cells from peripheral blood mononuclear cells, obtained in the first trimester of pregnancy. These receptors were collected from a female donor with multiple sclerosis, enrolled in a pregnancy study. Each CDR3 is given with its conserved first and last residue. D genes are given only for firm matches. The listing skips clone size in some rows; elsewhere it reads once, few, many or a size class.

CDR3aa: CSVKYRGLYNEQFF
CDR3nt: TGCAGCGTTAAGTACAGGGGGCTCTACAATGAGCAGTTCTTC
d_gene: TRBD1
j_gene: TRBJ2-1
v_gene: TRBV29-1
len: 14
abundance: -

CDR3aa: CASSSGQGNTGELFF
CDR3nt: TGTGCCAGCAGCTCTGGACAGGGAAACACCGGGGAGCTGTTTTTT
d_gene: TRBD1
j_gene: TRBJ2-2
v_gene: TRBV11-1
len: 15
abundance: -

CDR3aa: CAWRVSGLLPGEQYF
CDR3nt: TGTGCCTGGAGGGTTTCGGGCCTTCTACCGGGGGAGCAGTACTTC
d_gene: -
j_gene: TRBJ2-7
v_gene: TRBV30
len: 15
abundance: medium-sized

CDR3aa: CASSHSRTSGSYEQYF
CDR3nt: TGCGCCAGCAGCCATTCGAGGACTAGCGGCTCCTACGAGCAGTACTTC
d_gene: TRBD2
j_gene: TRBJ2-7
v_gene: TRBV4-1
len: 16
abundance: -

CDR3aa: CASSMLSGGADTQYF
CDR3nt: TGTGCCAGTAGTATGTTAAGCGGGGGGGCCGATACGCAGTATTTT
d_gene: TRBD2
j_gene: TRBJ2-3
v_gene: TRBV19
len: 15
abundance: once

CDR3aa: CASSEYKGQGSYEQYF
CDR3nt: TGTGCCAGCAGTGAATATAAGGGACAGGGAAGTTACGAGCAGTACTTC
d_gene: TRBD1
j_gene: TRBJ2-7
v_gene: TRBV25-1
len: 16
abundance: once

CDR3aa: CASSLNSGLSTDTQYF
CDR3nt: TGTGCCAGCAGCTTGAATAGCGGGTTAAGCACAGATACGCAGTATTTT
d_gene: TRBD2
j_gene: TRBJ2-3
v_gene: TRBV7-9
len: 16
abundance: once

CDR3aa: CASSSTPSSPSSTDTQYF
CDR3nt: TGCGCCAGCAGCTCTACCCCCTCATCGCCTTCTAGCACAGATACGCAGTATTTT
d_gene: -
j_gene: TRBJ2-3
v_gene: TRBV5-1
len: 18
abundance: -

CDR3aa: CARGESTDTQYF
CDR3nt: TGTGCCAGGGGGGAATCCACAGATACGCAGTATTTT
d_gene: -
j_gene: TRBJ2-3
v_gene: TRBV10-3
len: 12
abundance: -

CDR3aa: CASSQQGATNEKLFF
CDR3nt: TGTGCCAGCAGCCAACAGGGAGCAACTAATGAAAAACTGTTTTTT
d_gene: -
j_gene: TRBJ1-4
v_gene: TRBV11-2
len: 15
abundance: -

CDR3aa: CASSDSQETQYF
CDR3nt: TGTGCCAGCTCGGACAGCCAAGAGACCCAGTACTTC
d_gene: -
j_gene: TRBJ2-5
v_gene: TRBV18
len: 12
abundance: -

CDR3aa: CASSLDRGEKLFF
CDR3nt: TGTGCCAGCAGCTTGGACAGGGGTGAAAAACTGTTTTTT
d_gene: TRBD1
j_gene: TRBJ1-4
v_gene: TRBV5-6
len: 13
abundance: -

CDR3aa: CAISAALPGQGALPTGYTF
CDR3nt: TGTGCCATCAGTGCCGCACTCCCGGGACAGGGGGCCCTCCCCACTGGCTACACCTTC
d_gene: TRBD1
j_gene: TRBJ1-2
v_gene: TRBV10-3
len: 19
abundance: -

CDR3aa: CRPGRGDTQYF
CDR3nt: TGCAGGCCAGGTCGGGGGGATACGCAGTATTTT
d_gene: -
j_gene: TRBJ2-3
v_gene: TRBV20-1
len: 11
abundance: -

CDR3aa: CASSRVDQPQHF
CDR3nt: TGTGCCAGCAGCCGAGTAGATCAGCCCCAGCATTTT
d_gene: -
j_gene: TRBJ1-5
v_gene: TRBV5-6
len: 12
abundance: once

CDR3aa: CASSLGGEGTQYF
CDR3nt: TGCGCCAGCAGCTTGGGAGGGGAGGGGACCCAGTACTTC
d_gene: TRBD2
j_gene: TRBJ2-5
v_gene: TRBV5-1
len: 13
abundance: -

CDR3aa: CASSLVRGYYEQYF
CDR3nt: TGTGCCAGCAGCTTAGTAAGGGGGTACTACGAGCAGTACTTC
d_gene: -
j_gene: TRBJ2-7
v_gene: TRBV7-2
len: 14
abundance: -

CDR3aa: CAWSSGLGTRKLFF
CDR3nt: TGTGCCTGGAGTTCGGGACTCGGGACGAGAAAACTGTTTTTT
d_gene: -
j_gene: TRBJ1-4
v_gene: TRBV30
len: 14
abundance: -

CDR3aa: CASSLQGLSYNEQFF
CDR3nt: TGTGCCAGCAGCTTACAGGGCCTTTCCTACAATGAGCAGTTCTTC
d_gene: -
j_gene: TRBJ2-1
v_gene: TRBV7-2
len: 15
abundance: -

CDR3aa: CASSSRTSGETQYF
CDR3nt: TGTGCCAGCAGCTCGAGGACTAGCGGAGAGACCCAGTACTTC
d_gene: TRBD2
j_gene: TRBJ2-5
v_gene: TRBV7-9
len: 14
abundance: once